The 20 T cell receptor beta chains in this list originate from one sample, sequenced in a study of T cell changes during pregnancy in multiple sclerosis. The method was immunoSEQ multiplex PCR; TCRdb's version includes in-frame clones alone and lacks a portion of them. The repertoire holds about 33,000 clones, with about 91% as singletons. This specimen consisted of CD4+ T cells from peripheral blood mononuclear cells, obtained in the third trimester of pregnancy. Receptors were obtained from a female donor in good health, enrolled as a control in a pregnancy study.

The rearrangement uses TRBV28 and TRBJ1-6; possibly TRBD1 for D (6 bases). The CDR3 loop spans 14 amino acids. Germline V gene lookup returns CDR1 MDHEN and CDR2 SYDVKM. Trimming took off 6 bases at V and 7 bases at J, with 13 bases between the two ends. The CDR3 bases are TGTGCCAGCAGAAGGGGGTGGGGGAATTCACCCCTCCACTTT. This encodes CASRRGWGNSPLHF.

The chain links TRBV19 to TRBJ1-5, with 8 bases matching TRBD1. Germline CDR1 and CDR2: LNHDA and SQIVND (reference sequence). This CDR3 is built from 14 residues. V lost 2 bases to trimming and J lost 7 bases; unmatched junction nucleotides: 4. This CDR3 reads CASSISTGEQPQHF. The CDR3 DNA reads as TGTGCCAGTAGTATATCGACAGGGGAACAGCCCCAGCATTTT.

The chain links TRBV19 to TRBJ2-4, with 10 bases aligning to TRBD2. V shed 2 bases and J 6 bases; nucleotides not matched to a gene: 7. The CDR3 extends over 16 amino acids. Germline V gene data show CDR1 as LNHDA and CDR2 as SQIVND (reference sequence). The DNA of the CDR3 is TGTGCCAGTAGTATACAGCGGGGGGGGCAGGGAAACATTCAGTACTTC. This codes for CASSIQRGGQGNIQYF.

The chain combines TRBV5-4 with TRBJ1-2, with 10 positions matching TRBD1. V dropped 4 bases and J dropped 6; count of bases not matched to a gene: 6. The CDR3 consists of 14 residues. Germline V lookup: CDR1 SGHNT, CDR2 YYREEE (reference sequence). This chain's CDR3 is CASSQTGGRNGYTF. DNA for the CDR3: TGTGCCAGCAGCCAGACAGGGGGCAGGAATGGCTACACCTTC.

The count of this clone is one. The chain is built from TRBV11-3 and TRBJ1-1; D possibly corresponds to TRBD1 (5 bases). The germline V gene encodes CDR1 SGHNT and CDR2 YENEEA. V lost 5 bases to trimming and J lost 5 bases, with 12 bases between them. The CDR3 loop spans 13 amino acids. The CDR3 is CASSQGAGTEAFF. The CDR3 DNA follows: TGTGCCAGCAGCCAAGGGGCCGGGACTGAAGCTTTCTTT.

The chain links TRBV19 to TRBJ2-2, with TRBD1 matching over 7 bases. The germline V gene encodes CDR1 LNHDA and CDR2 SQIVND (reference sequence). CDR3 size: 13 residues. The V segment lost 7 bases and the J segment 3 bases; nucleotides outside the gene matches: 2. The CDR3 loop is CASKGGDTGELFF. Written as DNA, the CDR3 is TGTGCCAGTAAAGGGGGCGACACCGGGGAGCTGTTTTTT.

The chain links TRBV9 to TRBJ1-4; 10 bases are a match to TRBD1. CDR1 and CDR2 (germline): SGDLS, YYNGEE. The CDR3 is 15 amino acids. V shed 3 bases and J 10 bases; nucleotides not matched to a gene: 9. CDR3 DNA: TGTGCCAGCAGCGCTCAGGGGACAGGGGTGGGAAAACTGTTTTTT. Amino acids: CASSAQGTGVGKLFF.

The chain links TRBV29-1 to TRBJ2-1, with a possible D match to TRBD2 (5 bases). CDR3 length equals 13 residues. The V gene's germline CDR1 is SQVTM and CDR2 ANQGSEA. The CDR3: CTYTDFRDNEQFF. DNA for the CDR3: TGCACCTACACGGACTTTCGCGACAATGAGCAGTTCTTC.

The chain couples TRBV5-6 to TRBJ1-2; a weak D match, TRBD1 (5 bases). Trimming took 0 bases from V and 1 from J, leaving 13 bases between them. This CDR3 spans 16 amino acids. CDR1 is SGHDT and CDR2 is YYEEEE in the germline V gene. CDR3 DNA: TGTGCCAGCAGCTTGGGTCCAGGGCCATTTAACTATGGCTACACCTTC. Encoded protein: CASSLGPGPFNYGYTF.

This clone was counted a single time. The J gene is TRBJ1-5, the V gene TRBV19; 8 positions match TRBD1. The germline CDR1 and CDR2 sequences are LNHDA and SQIVND (reference sequence). CDR3 size: 15 residues. V gave up 1 base and J gave up 8 bases; unmatched junction bases: 7. The CDR3 loop reads CASSIVQGADEPQHF. CDR3 nucleotide sequence: TGTGCCAGTAGTATAGTTCAGGGGGCAGATGAGCCCCAGCATTTT.

This chain uses TRBV7-9 with TRBJ2-5, with D maybe TRBD1 (6 bases). V was shortened by 4 bases and J by 1 base, with 16 bases between the two germline ends. Germline V gene lookup returns CDR1 SEHNR and CDR2 FQNEAQ (reference sequence). The CDR3 spans 16 residues. The CDR3 is CASSSGQPGSQETQYF. The CDR3 DNA reads as TGTGCCAGCAGCTCCGGACAGCCTGGGTCCCAAGAGACCCAGTACTTC.

The chain links TRBV29-1 to TRBJ2-2, with D possibly matching TRBD1 (8 bases). The CDR3 has 15 amino acids. Germline V lookup: CDR1 SQVTM, CDR2 ANQGSEA. V was cut by 6 bases and J by 4 bases, with 18 bases left in between. CDR3 in DNA: TGCAGCGTAGCCGGACAGGGAGGGGGCACCGGGGAGCTGTTTTTT. Protein: CSVAGQGGGTGELFF.

The CDR3 DNA reads as TGTGCCACCAGCAGAGATTACTCGAACACCGGGGAGCTGTTTTTT. It yields the protein CATSRDYSNTGELFF. The chain couples TRBV15 to TRBJ2-2; D remains ambiguous. V was trimmed by 0 bases and J by 0 bases, leaving 5 bases between them. Germline V gives CDR1 LNHNV, CDR2 YYDKDF (reference sequence). The CDR3 runs to 15 residues.

The chain couples TRBV10-1 to TRBJ2-7; D ambiguous. The V and J ends lost 5 bases and 1 base respectively, with 3 bases between them. Germline-derived CDR1 and CDR2 are WNHNN and SYGVQD (reference sequence). This CDR3 comprises 11 residues. This CDR3 is CASSPSYEQYF. The CDR3 DNA sequence: TGCGCCAGCAGTCCATCCTACGAGCAGTACTTC.

V and J are TRBV20-1 and TRBJ2-7; D might be TRBD2 (7 bases). Trimming shortened V by 6 bases and J by 6 bases, and 12 bases separated the two germline ends. This CDR3 has 11 residues. From germline, CDR1 is DFQATT and CDR2 SNEGSKA (reference sequence). The CDR3 DNA reads as TGCAGTGCCAGGCGGGGGCTCGAGCAGTACTTC. Translating it yields CSARRGLEQYF.

CDR3 in DNA: TGTGCCAGCAGCTTGGGGTATAGAACTAATGAAAAACTGTTTTTT. Its protein product is CASSLGYRTNEKLFF. J is TRBJ1-4 and V is TRBV5-4; D not certain. This CDR3 is 15 amino acids long. Germline CDR1 and CDR2: SGHNT and YYREEE (reference sequence). V was cut by 0 bases and J by 1 base, with 7 bases left in between. The variable domain in full, completed from reference TRBV5-4 and TRBJ1-4, reads ETGVTQSPTHLIKTRGQQVTLRCSSQSGHNTVSWYQQALGQGPQFIFQYYREEENGRGNFPPRFSGLQFPNYSSELNVNALELDDSALYLCASSLGYRTNEKLFFGSGTQLSVL.

The CDR3: CASSPDTGEQFF. Written as DNA, the CDR3 is TGTGCCAGCTCACCGGATACGGGAGAGCAGTTCTTC. The rearrangement joins TRBV18 to TRBJ2-1, with D possibly TRBD2 on 5 matching bases. Germline assignment: CDR1 KGHSH and CDR2 LQKENI. With 3 bases removed from V and 10 bases from J, the gap between germline ends came to 10 bases. The CDR3 length is 12 residues.

The count of this clone is one. J is TRBJ2-3 and V is TRBV5-6; D not resolved. CDR1 and CDR2 from the germline V gene are SGHDT and YYEEEE. V was cut by 4 bases and J by 6 bases, with 12 bases left in between. This CDR3 region has 13 residues. CDR3 sequence (DNA): TGTGCCAGCAGCCTTCGACTCCCCGATACGCAGTATTTT. It encodes CASSLRLPDTQYF.

The J gene is TRBJ2-7, the V gene TRBV4-3, with 12 bases aligning to TRBD2. After removal of 0 bases from V and 3 bases from J, the junction contained 6 bases not matched to a gene. The CDR3 loop spans 17 amino acids. Germline V gives CDR1 LGHNA, CDR2 YSLEER. In DNA form, the CDR3 reads TGCGCCAGCAGCCAAGATTTTCGACTAGCGGGAGTCTACGAGCAGTACTTC. This encodes CASSQDFRLAGVYEQYF.

This clone was counted only a few times. The J gene is TRBJ2-1, the V gene TRBV7-3; 7 bases align to TRBD2. V dropped 7 bases and J dropped 15; count of bases not matched to a gene: 15. The CDR3 covers 13 residues. From germline, CDR1 is SGHTA and CDR2 FQGTGA. CDR3 DNA: TGTGCCAGCACCCCTGAGGGGAGGGCCTTTTTGTTCTTC. This gives the protein CASTPEGRAFLFF.